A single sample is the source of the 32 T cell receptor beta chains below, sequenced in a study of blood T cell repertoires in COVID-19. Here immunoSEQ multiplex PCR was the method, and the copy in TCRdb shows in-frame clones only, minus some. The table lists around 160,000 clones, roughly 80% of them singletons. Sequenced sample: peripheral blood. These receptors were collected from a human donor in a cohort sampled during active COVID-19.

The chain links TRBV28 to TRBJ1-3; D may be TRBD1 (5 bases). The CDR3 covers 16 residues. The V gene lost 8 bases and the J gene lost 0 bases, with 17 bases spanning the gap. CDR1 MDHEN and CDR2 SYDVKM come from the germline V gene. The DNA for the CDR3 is TGTGCCAGCTATACCCGGGACTCAAGCTCTGGAAACACCATATATTTT. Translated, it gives CASYTRDSSSGNTIYF.

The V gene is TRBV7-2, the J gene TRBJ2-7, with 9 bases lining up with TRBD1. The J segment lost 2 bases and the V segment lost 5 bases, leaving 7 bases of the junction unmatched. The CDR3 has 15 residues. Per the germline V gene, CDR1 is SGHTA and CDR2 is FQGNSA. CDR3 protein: CASSITGQGPYEQYF. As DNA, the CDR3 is TGTGCCAGCAGCATAACGGGACAGGGTCCCTACGAGCAGTACTTC.

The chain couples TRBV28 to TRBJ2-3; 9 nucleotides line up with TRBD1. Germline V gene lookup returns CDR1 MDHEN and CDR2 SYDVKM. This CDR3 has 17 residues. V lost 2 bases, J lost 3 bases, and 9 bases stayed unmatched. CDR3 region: CASSLSHGTGTTDTQYF. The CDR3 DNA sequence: TGTGCCAGCAGTTTAAGCCACGGGACAGGGACAACAGATACGCAGTATTTT.

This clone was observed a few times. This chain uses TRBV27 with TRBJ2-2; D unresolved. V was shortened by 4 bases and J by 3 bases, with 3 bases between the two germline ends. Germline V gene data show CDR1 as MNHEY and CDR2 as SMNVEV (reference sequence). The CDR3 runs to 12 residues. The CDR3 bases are TGTGCCAGCAGTTCCGACACCGGGGAGCTGTTTTTT. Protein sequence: CASSSDTGELFF.

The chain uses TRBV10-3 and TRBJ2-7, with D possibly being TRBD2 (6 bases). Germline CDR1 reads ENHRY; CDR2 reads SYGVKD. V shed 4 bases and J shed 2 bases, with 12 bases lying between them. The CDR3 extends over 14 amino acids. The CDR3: CAISAMEGPYEQYF. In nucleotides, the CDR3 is TGTGCCATCAGTGCTATGGAGGGGCCCTACGAGCAGTACTTC.

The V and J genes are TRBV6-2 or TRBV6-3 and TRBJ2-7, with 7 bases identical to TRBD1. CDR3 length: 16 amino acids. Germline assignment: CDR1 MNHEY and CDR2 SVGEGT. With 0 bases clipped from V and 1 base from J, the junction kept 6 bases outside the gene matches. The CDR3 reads CASSYSIPGQSYEQYF. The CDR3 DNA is TGTGCCAGCAGTTACTCGATTCCGGGACAGTCCTACGAGCAGTACTTC.

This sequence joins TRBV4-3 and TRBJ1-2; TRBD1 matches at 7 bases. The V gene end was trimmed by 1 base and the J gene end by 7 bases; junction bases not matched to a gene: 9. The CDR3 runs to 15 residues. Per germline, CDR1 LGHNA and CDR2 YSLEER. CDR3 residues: CASSQGARGVSGYTF. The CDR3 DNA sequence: TGCGCCAGCAGCCAAGGAGCCAGGGGGGTGAGTGGCTACACCTTC.

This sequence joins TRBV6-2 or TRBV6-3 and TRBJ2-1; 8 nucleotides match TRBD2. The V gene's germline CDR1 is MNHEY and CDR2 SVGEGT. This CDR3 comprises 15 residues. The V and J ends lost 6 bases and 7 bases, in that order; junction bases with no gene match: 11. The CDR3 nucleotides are TGTGCCAGCAGACCTACTAGCGGTGCTGGGAATGAGCAGTTCTTC. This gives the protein CASRPTSGAGNEQFF.

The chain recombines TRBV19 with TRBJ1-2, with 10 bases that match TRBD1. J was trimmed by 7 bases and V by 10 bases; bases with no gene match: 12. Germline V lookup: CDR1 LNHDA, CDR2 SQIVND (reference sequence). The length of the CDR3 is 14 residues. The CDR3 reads CATTKGQGVGGYTF. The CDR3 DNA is TGTGCCACCACCAAAGGACAGGGGGTTGGTGGCTACACCTTC.

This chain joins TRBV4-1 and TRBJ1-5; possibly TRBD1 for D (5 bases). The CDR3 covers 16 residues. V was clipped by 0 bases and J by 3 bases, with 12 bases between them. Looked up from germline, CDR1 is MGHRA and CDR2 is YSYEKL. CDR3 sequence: CASSQEYRQSNQPQHF. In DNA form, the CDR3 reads TGCGCCAGCAGCCAAGAGTACCGACAGTCCAATCAGCCCCAGCATTTT.

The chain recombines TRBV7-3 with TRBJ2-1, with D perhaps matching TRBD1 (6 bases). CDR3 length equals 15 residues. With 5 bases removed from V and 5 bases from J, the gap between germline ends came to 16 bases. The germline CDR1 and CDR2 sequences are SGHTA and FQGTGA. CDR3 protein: CASSPKLGANNEQFF. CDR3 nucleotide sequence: TGTGCCAGCAGCCCAAAATTGGGGGCGAACAATGAGCAGTTCTTC.

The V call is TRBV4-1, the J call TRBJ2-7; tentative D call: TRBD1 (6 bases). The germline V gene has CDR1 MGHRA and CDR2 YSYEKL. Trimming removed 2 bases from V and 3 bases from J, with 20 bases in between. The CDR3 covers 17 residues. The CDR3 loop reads CASSQSPRGQGSYEQYF. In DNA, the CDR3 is TGCGCCAGCAGCCAATCCCCCCGAGGGCAGGGGAGCTACGAGCAGTACTTC.

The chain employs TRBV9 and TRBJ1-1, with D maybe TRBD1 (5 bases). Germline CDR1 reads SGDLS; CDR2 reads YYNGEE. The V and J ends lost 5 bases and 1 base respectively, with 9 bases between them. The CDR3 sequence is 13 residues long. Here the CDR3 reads CASSAGGNTEAFF. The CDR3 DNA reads TGTGCCAGCAGTGCCGGGGGGAACACTGAAGCTTTCTTT.

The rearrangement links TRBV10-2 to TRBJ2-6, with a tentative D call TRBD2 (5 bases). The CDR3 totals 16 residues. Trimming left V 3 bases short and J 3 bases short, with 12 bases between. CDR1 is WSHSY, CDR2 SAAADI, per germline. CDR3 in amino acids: CASSDRGTGGANVLTF. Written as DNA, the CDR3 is TGCGCCAGCAGTGATCGGGGAACTGGTGGGGCCAACGTCCTGACTTTC.

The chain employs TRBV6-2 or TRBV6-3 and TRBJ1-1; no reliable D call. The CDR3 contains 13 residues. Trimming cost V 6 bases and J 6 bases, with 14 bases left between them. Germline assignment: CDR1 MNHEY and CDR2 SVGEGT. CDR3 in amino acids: CASSPLLSAEAFF. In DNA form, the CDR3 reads TGTGCCAGCAGCCCCTTGTTGAGCGCTGAAGCTTTCTTT.

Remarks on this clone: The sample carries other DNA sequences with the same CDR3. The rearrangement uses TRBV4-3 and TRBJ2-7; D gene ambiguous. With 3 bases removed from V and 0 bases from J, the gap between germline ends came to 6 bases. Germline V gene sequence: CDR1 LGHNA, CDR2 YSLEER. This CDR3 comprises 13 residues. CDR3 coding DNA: TGCGCCAGCAGCCAGACGGGCTCCTACGAGCAGTACTTC. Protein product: CASSQTGSYEQYF.

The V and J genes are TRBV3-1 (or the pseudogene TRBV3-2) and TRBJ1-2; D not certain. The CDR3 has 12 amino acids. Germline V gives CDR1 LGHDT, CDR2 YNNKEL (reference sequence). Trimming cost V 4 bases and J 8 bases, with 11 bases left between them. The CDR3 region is CASSLVSGGYTF. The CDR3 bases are TGTGCCAGCAGCCTGGTTTCGGGGGGCTACACCTTC.

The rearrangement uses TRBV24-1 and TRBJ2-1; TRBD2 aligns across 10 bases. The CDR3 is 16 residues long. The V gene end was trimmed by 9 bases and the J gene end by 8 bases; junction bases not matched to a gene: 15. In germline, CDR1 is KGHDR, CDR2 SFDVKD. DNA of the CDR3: TGTGCCACCCCAAACCCCCCTAGCGGGGGAGAGTATGAGCAGTTCTTC. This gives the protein CATPNPPSGGEYEQFF.

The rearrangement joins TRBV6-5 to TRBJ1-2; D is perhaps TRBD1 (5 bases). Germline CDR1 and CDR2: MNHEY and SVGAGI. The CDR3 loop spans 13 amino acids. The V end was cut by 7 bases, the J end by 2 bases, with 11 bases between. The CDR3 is CASTLRANYGYTF. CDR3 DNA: TGTGCCAGCACCCTCAGGGCGAACTATGGCTACACCTTC.

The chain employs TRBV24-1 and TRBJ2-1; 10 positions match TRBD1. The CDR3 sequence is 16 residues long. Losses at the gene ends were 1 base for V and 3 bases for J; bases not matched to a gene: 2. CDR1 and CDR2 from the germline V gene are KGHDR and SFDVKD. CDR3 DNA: TGTGCCACCAGTGATTTTAGGACAGGGGGCTACAATGAGCAGTTCTTC. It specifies CATSDFRTGGYNEQFF.

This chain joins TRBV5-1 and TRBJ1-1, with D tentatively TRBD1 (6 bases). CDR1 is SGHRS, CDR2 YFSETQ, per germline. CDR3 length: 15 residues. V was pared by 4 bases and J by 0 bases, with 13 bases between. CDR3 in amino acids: CASSPGGTLNTEAFF. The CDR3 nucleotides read TGCGCCAGCAGCCCGGGAGGGACACTGAACACTGAAGCTTTCTTT. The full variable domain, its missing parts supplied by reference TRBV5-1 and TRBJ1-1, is KAGVTQTPRYLIKTRGQQVTLSCSPISGHRSVSWYQQTPGQGLQFLFEYFSETQRNKGNFPGRFSGRQFSNSRSEMNVSTLELGDSALYLCASSPGGTLNTEAFFGQGTRLTVV.

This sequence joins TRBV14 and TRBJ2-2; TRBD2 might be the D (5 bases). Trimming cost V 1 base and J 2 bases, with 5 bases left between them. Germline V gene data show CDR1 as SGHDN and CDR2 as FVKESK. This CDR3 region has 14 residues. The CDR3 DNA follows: TGTGCCAGCAGCCAAGGACTAAACACCGGGGAGCTGTTTTTT. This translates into CASSQGLNTGELFF.

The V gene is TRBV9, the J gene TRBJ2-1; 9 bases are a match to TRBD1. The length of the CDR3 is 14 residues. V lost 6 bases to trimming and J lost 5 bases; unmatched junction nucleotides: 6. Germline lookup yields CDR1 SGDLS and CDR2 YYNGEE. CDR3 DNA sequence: TGTGCCAGCACCCGTGGGACAGGGAACAATGAGCAGTTCTTC. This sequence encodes CASTRGTGNNEQFF.

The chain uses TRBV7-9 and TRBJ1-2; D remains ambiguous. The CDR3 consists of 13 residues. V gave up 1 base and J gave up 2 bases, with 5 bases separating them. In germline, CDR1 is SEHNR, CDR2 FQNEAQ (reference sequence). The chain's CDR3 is CASSLGQNYGYTF. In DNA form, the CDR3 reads TGTGCCAGCAGCTTAGGCCAGAACTATGGCTACACCTTC.

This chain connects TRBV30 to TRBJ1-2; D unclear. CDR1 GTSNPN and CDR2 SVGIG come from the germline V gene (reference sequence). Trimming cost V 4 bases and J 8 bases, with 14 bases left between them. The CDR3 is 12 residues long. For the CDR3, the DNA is TGTGCCTGGAAGTACAGTCCGACGGGCTACACCTTC. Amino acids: CAWKYSPTGYTF.

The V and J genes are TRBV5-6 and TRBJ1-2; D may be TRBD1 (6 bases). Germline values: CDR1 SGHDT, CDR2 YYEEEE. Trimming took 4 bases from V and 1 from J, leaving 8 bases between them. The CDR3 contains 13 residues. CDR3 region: CASSQQGNYGYTF. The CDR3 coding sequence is TGTGCCAGCAGCCAACAGGGTAACTATGGCTACACCTTC.

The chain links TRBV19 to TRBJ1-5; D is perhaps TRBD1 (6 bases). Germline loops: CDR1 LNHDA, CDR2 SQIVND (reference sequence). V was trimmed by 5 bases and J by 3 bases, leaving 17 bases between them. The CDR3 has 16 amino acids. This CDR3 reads CASSLSDRGANQPQHF. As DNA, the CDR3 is TGTGCCAGTAGTCTCTCGGACAGAGGAGCCAATCAGCCCCAGCATTTT.

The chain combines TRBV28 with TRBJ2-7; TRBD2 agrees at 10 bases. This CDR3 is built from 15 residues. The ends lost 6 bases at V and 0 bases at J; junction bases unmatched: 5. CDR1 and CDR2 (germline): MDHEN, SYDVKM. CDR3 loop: CASRDSGGHSYEQYF. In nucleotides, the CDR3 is TGTGCCAGCAGGGATAGCGGGGGGCACTCCTACGAGCAGTACTTC.

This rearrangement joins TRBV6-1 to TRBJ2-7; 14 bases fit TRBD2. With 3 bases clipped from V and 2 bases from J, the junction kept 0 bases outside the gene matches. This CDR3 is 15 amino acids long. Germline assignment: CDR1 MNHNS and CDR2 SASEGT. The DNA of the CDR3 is TGTGCCAGCAGTGAGGGACTAGCGGGGGCCTACGAGCAGTACTTC. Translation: CASSEGLAGAYEQYF.

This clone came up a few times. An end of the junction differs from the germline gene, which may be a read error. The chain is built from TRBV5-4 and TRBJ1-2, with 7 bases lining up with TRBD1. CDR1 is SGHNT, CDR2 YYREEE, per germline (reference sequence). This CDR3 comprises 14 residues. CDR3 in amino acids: CASSLTPDRTGRIF. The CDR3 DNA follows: TGTGCCAGCAGCTTGACCCCGGACAGGACGGGGAGGATCTTC.

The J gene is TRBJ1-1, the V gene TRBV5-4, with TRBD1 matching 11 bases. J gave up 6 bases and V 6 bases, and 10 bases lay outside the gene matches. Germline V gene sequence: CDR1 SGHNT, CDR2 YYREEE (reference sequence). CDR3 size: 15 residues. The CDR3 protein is CASIPWDRGTAEAFF. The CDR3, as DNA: TGTGCCAGCATCCCCTGGGACAGGGGGACCGCTGAAGCTTTCTTT.

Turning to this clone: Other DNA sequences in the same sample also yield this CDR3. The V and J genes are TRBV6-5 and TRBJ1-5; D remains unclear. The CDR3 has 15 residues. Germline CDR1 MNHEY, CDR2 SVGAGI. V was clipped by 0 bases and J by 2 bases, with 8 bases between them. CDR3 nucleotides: TGTGCCAGCAGTTACTCTGGGCAGGGCAATCAGCCCCAGCATTTT. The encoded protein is CASSYSGQGNQPQHF.